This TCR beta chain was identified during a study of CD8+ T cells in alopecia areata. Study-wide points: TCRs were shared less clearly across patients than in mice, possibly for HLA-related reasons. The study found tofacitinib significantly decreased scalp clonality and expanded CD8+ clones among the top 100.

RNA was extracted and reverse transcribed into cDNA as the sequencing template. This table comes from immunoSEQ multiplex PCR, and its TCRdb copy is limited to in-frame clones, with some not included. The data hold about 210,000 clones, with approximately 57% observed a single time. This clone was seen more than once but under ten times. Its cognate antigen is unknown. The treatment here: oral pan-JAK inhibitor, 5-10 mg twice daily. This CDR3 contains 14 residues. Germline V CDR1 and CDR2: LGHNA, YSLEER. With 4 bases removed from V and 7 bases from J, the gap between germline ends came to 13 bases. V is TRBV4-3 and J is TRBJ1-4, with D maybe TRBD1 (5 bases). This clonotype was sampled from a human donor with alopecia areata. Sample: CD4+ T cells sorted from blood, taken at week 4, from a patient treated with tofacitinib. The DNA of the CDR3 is TGCGCCAGCAGCCCCGCCAGGGCCGGTGAAAAACTGTTTTTT. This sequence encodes CASSPARAGEKLFF.